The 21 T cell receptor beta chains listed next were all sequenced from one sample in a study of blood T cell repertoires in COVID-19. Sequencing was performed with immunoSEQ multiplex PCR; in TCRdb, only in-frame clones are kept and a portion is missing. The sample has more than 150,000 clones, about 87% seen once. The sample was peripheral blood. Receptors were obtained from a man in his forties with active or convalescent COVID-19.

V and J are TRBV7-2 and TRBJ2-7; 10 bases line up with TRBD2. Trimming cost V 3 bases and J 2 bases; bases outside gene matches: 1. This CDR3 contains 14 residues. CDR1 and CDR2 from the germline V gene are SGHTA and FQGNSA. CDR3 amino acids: CASSLTSGPYEQYF. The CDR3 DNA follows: TGTGCCAGCAGCTTGACTAGCGGGCCCTACGAGCAGTACTTC.

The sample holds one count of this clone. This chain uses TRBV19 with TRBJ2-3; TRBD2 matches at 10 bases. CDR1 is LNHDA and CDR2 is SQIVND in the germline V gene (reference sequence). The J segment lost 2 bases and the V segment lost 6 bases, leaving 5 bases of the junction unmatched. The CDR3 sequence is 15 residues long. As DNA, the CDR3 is TGTGCCAGTAGGCCTAGCGGGGGACCCACAGATACGCAGTATTTT. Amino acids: CASRPSGGPTDTQYF.

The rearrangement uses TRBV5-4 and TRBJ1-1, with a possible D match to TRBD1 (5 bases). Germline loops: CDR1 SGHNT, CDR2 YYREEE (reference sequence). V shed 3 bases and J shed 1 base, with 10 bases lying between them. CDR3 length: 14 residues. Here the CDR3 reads CASSWGVGNTEAFF. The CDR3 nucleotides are TGTGCCAGCAGCTGGGGGGTAGGGAACACTGAAGCTTTCTTT.

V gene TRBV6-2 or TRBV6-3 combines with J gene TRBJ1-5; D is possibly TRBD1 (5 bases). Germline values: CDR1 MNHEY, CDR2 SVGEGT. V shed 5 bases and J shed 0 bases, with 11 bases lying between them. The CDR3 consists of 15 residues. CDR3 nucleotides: TGTGCCAGCAGTCTTGGACAATCTAGCAATCAGCCCCAGCATTTT. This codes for CASSLGQSSNQPQHF.

CDR3 loop: CASSDSPGAGV. The CDR3 DNA sequence: TGTGCCAGCAGTGACTCGCCAGGGGCCGGGGTC. This chain joins TRBV6-4 and TRBJ2-7; weak D call: TRBD1 (6 bases). The CDR3 has 11 residues. Germline CDR1 is MRHNA and CDR2 is SNTAGT.

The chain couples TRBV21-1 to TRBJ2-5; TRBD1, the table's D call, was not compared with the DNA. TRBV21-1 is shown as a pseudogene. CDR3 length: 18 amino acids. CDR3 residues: CASSKEGARGSPQETQYF. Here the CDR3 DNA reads TGTGCCAGCAGCAAAGAGGGGGCTCGGGGCTCACCCCAAGAGACCCAGTACTTC.

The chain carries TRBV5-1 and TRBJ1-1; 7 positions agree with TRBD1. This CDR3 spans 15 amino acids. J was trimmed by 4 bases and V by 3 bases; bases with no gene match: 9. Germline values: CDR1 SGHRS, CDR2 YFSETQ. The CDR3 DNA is TGCGCCAGCAGCTCCAACAGGGGAGGCGGCACTGAAGCTTTCTTT. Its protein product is CASSSNRGGGTEAFF.

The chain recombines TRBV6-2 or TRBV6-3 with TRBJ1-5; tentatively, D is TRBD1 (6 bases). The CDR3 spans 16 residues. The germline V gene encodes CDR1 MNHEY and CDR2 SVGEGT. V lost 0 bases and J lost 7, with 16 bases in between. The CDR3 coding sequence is TGTGCCAGCAGTTACTCTGTGCCAGGGGTTGGACAGCCCCAGCATTTT. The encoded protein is CASSYSVPGVGQPQHF.

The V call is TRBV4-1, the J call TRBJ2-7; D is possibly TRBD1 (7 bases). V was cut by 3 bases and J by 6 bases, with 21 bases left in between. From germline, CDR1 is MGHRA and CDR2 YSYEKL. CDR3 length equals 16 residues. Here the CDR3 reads CASSHLLGDREAEQYF. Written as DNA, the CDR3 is TGCGCCAGCAGCCACCTATTAGGAGACAGGGAGGCCGAGCAGTACTTC.

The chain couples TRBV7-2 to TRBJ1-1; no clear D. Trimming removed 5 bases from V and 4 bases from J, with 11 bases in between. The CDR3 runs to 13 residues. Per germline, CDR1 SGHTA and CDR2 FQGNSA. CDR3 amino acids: CASSIKGSTEAFF. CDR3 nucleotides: TGTGCCAGCAGCATAAAAGGGAGCACTGAAGCTTTCTTT.

In DNA, the CDR3 is TGTGCCAGCAGATTGACGGAGACCGGGGAGCTGTTTTTT. Translating it yields CASRLTETGELFF. This chain connects TRBV6-6 to TRBJ2-2, with D unclear. Trimming removed 6 bases from V and 5 bases from J, with 10 bases in between. The CDR3 is made up of 13 amino acids. CDR1 MNHNY and CDR2 SVGAGI come from the germline V gene (reference sequence).

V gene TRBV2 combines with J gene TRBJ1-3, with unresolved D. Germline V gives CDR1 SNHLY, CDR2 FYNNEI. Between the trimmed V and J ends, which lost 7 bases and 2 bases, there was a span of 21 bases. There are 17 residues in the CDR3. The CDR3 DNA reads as TGTGCCAGCACCTCACCTAGTTGGGGAGGCACTGGAAACACCATATATTTT. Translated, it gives CASTSPSWGGTGNTIYF.

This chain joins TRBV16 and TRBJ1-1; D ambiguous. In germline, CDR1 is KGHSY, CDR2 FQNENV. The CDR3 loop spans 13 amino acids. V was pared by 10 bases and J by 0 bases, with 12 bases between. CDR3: CATRDIMNTEAFF. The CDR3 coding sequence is TGTGCCACCCGCGACATCATGAACACTGAAGCTTTCTTT.

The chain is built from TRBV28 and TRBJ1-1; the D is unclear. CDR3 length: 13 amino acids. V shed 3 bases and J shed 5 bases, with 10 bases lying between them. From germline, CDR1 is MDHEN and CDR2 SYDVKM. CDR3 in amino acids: CASSFRRGTEAFF. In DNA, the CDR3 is TGTGCCAGCAGTTTTCGAAGAGGGACTGAAGCTTTCTTT. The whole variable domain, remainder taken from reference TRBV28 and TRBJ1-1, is DVKVTQSSRYLVKRTGEKVFLECVQDMDHENMFWYRQDPGLGLRLIYFSYDVKMKEKGDIPEGYSVSREKKERFSLILESASTNQTSMYLCASSFRRGTEAFFGQGTRLTVV.

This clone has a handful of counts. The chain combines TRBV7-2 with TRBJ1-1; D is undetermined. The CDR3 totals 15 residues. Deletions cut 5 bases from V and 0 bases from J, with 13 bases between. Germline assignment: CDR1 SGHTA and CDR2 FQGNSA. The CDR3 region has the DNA TGTGCCAGCAGCCGCAGACAATTCATGAACACTGAAGCTTTCTTT. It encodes CASSRRQFMNTEAFF.

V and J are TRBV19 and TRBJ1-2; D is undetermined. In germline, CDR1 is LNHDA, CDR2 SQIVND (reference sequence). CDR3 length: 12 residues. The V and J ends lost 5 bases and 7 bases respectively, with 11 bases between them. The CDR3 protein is CASSGGSLGYTF. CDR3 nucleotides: TGTGCCAGTAGTGGAGGGAGTCTTGGCTACACCTTC.

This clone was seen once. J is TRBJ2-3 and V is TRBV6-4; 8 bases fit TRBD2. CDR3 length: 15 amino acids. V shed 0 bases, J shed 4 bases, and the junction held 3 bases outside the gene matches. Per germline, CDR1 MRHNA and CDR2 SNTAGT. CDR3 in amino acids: CASSDSMRGADTQYF. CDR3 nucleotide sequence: TGTGCCAGCAGTGACTCGATGCGGGGGGCAGATACGCAGTATTTT.

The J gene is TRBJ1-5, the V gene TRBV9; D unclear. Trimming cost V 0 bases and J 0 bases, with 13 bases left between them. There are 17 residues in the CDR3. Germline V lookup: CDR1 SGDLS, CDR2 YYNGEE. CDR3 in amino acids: CASSVDGRGLSNQPQHF. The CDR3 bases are TGTGCCAGCAGCGTAGACGGGAGAGGTCTTAGCAATCAGCCCCAGCATTTT.

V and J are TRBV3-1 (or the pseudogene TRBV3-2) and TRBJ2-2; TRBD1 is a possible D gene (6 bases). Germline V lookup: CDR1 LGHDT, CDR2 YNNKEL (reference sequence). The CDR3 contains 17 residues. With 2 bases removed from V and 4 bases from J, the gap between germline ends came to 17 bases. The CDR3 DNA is TGTGCCAGCAGCCAATTAGACAGGATTGAAGGCACCGGGGAGCTGTTTTTT. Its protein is CASSQLDRIEGTGELFF.

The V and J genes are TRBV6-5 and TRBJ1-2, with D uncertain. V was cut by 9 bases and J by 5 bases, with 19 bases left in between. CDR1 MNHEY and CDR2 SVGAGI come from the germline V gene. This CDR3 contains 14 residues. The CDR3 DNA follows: TGTGCCAGTGCCCCCGAATCTAGTAAATATGGCTACACCTTC. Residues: CASAPESSKYGYTF.

As DNA, the CDR3 is TGTGCCAGCAGCCTCAAAGCAGGACAGGGGGCGCGGAATGAGCAGTTCTTC. It encodes CASSLKAGQGARNEQFF. V gene TRBV7-9 combines with J gene TRBJ2-1, with TRBD1 identical over 11 bases. Germline CDR1 SEHNR, CDR2 FQNEAQ (reference sequence). This CDR3 spans 17 amino acids. The junction had 13 bases not matched to a gene; V was cut back by 5 bases and J by 7 bases.